These T cell receptor beta chains were read from a single sample in a study of T cells in Graves' hyperthyroidism and ophthalmopathy. Via MiXCR, TCRdb re-called the multiplex PCR reads, giving one row per CDR3 protein. Of some 800,000 distinct CDR3 sequences listed, roughly 40% are singletons. The specimen was blood. The receptors derive from a man aged 18 to 30 with Graves' hyperthyroidism. Each CDR3 is given with its conserved first and last residue. The order of the fields is V gene, clone size, D gene, J gene, CDR3 DNA, CDR3 protein. D genes are given only for firm matches. Clone size is stated in some rows and not others, as once, few, many or a class when expanded.

V: TRBV20-1; size: NA; D: TRBD1; J: TRBJ1-1; DNA: TGCAGTGCTAGAGATACAGGGGCGGGCACTGAAGCTTTCTTT; CDR3: CSARDTGAGTEAFF
V: TRBV12-3/TRBV12-4; size: NA; D: NA; J: TRBJ1-2; DNA: TGTGCCAGCAGTTTAAGGGGCAGGGGCTGGGGCTACACCTTC; CDR3: CASSLRGRGWGYTF
V: TRBV7-2; size: NA; D: NA; J: TRBJ1-4; DNA: TGTGCCAGCAGCACGCACCTCCGAAGATCTAATGAAAAACTGTTTTTT; CDR3: CASSTHLRRSNEKLFF
V: TRBV5-1; size: once; D: TRBD2; J: TRBJ2-2; DNA: TGCACCAGCAGCTTGAGGCGGGGGACCGGGGAGCTGTTTTTT; CDR3: CTSSLRRGTGELFF
V: TRBV5-1; size: NA; D: TRBD2; J: TRBJ2-5; DNA: TGCGCCAGCAGCACACTAGCGGGGCTCCAAGAGACCCAGTACTTC; CDR3: CASSTLAGLQETQYF
V: TRBV5-1; size: NA; D: NA; J: TRBJ2-5; DNA: TGCGCCACCAATCGGCGTCCAGAGACCCAGTACTTC; CDR3: CATNRRPETQYF
V: TRBV20-1; size: many; D: NA; J: TRBJ1-5; DNA: TGCAGTGCTAGAGGGATCAGGGACGGCAATCAGCCCCAGCATTTT; CDR3: CSARGIRDGNQPQHF
V: TRBV20-1; size: NA; D: NA; J: TRBJ2-2; DNA: TGCAGTGCTAGATGGAACAGGGCAGACACCGGGGAGCTGTTTTTT; CDR3: CSARWNRADTGELFF
V: TRBV20-1; size: few; D: NA; J: TRBJ1-5; DNA: TGCAGTGCCCAGGGAGGGCCCTCAGCCCAGCCCCAGCATTTT; CDR3: CSAQGGPSAQPQHF
V: TRBV2; size: NA; D: NA; J: TRBJ2-7; DNA: TGTGCCAGCAGCTTAGACGGGACACTCTCGACCTACGAGCAGTACTTC; CDR3: CASSLDGTLSTYEQYF
V: TRBV20-1; size: few; D: TRBD1; J: TRBJ2-7; DNA: TGCAGTGCTACCAGACAGGGCTTTTCCTACGAGCAGTACTTC; CDR3: CSATRQGFSYEQYF
V: TRBV2; size: NA; D: TRBD1; J: TRBJ2-6; DNA: TGTGCCAGCAGCTCCCGGGACAGGGGTCCCTCTGGGGCCAACGTCCTGACTTTC; CDR3: CASSSRDRGPSGANVLTF
V: TRBV29-1; size: many; D: NA; J: TRBJ1-1; DNA: TGCAGCGTTGAATCGGGGGTGAGCACTGAAGCTTTCTTT; CDR3: CSVESGVSTEAFF
V: TRBV29-1; size: many; D: TRBD1; J: TRBJ1-1; DNA: TGCAGCGTTTCGACAGGGGGAGACACTGAAGCTTTCTTT; CDR3: CSVSTGGDTEAFF
V: TRBV9; size: few; D: NA; J: TRBJ2-2; DNA: TGTGCCAGCAGCGTAAATACGTTCACCGGGGAGCTGTTTTTT; CDR3: CASSVNTFTGELFF
V: TRBV7-2; size: NA; D: NA; J: TRBJ2-5; DNA: TGTGCCAGCAGCCCGCCTCCCGACAGGACTCAAGAGACCCAGTACTTC; CDR3: CASSPPPDRTQETQYF
V: TRBV10-2; size: NA; D: NA; J: TRBJ1-1; DNA: TGCGCCAGCTCCAGGGAAACGAACACTGAAGCTTTCTTT; CDR3: CASSRETNTEAFF
V: TRBV7-9; size: few; D: TRBD1; J: TRBJ1-3; DNA: TGTGCCAGCAGCCCCCCCAACAGGGGAGCTGGAAACACCATATATTTT; CDR3: CASSPPNRGAGNTIYF
V: TRBV2; size: many; D: NA; J: TRBJ1-1; DNA: TGTGCCAGCGATCAGAACACTGAAGCTTTCTTT; CDR3: CASDQNTEAFF
V: TRBV12-3/TRBV12-4; size: NA; D: NA; J: TRBJ1-1; DNA: TGTGCCAGCAGTTTCGACAGGAAGAGGACTGAAGCTTTCTTT; CDR3: CASSFDRKRTEAFF
V: TRBV7-8; size: NA; D: TRBD1; J: TRBJ1-2; DNA: TGTGCCAGCAGCTTAGCCGCTTCAATGAGGGGGCCTTGGGGCTACACCTTC; CDR3: CASSLAASMRGPWGYTF
V: TRBV20-1; size: many; D: NA; J: TRBJ1-4; DNA: TGCAGTGCTCTCCGGGGCGAAGAGAAACTGTTTTTT; CDR3: CSALRGEEKLFF
V: TRBV29-1; size: many; D: NA; J: TRBJ2-5; DNA: TGCAGCGTTGAAGAGGGCAGGGGGAGGAAGACCCAGTACTTC; CDR3: CSVEEGRGRKTQYF
V: TRBV27; size: NA; D: TRBD2; J: TRBJ2-2; DNA: TGTGCCAGCAGTTTATTGGCTAGCGGGATAGTTATCACCGGGGAGCTGTTTTTT; CDR3: CASSLLASGIVITGELFF
V: TRBV11-2; size: many; D: TRBD1; J: TRBJ2-7; DNA: TGTGCCAGCAGCTCCCTCAGACAGGGGGACGAGCAGTACTTC; CDR3: CASSSLRQGDEQYF
V: TRBV20-1; size: many; D: NA; J: TRBJ1-1; DNA: TGCAGTGCTGACGGGACATCCGAAGCTTTCTTT; CDR3: CSADGTSEAFF
V: TRBV2; size: NA; D: NA; J: TRBJ2-7; DNA: TGTGCCAGCAGAGATACAGGGTGGTACGAGGAGCAGTACTTC; CDR3: CASRDTGWYEEQYF
V: TRBV7-2; size: NA; D: NA; J: TRBJ1-4; DNA: TGTGCCAGCAGCTTAGGGATCAGGGATTGGGAGGAAAAACTGTTTTTT; CDR3: CASSLGIRDWEEKLFF